This T cell receptor beta chain was sequenced in a study of blood T cell repertoires in COVID-19. Study-wide context: Samples of COVID-19 (acute and convalescent) were obtained from the United States, Italy and Spain.

J lost 3 bases, V lost 0 bases, and 15 bases had no gene match. This CDR3 is 19 amino acids long. CDR1 and CDR2 (germline): SGDLS, YYNGEE. Produced via immunoSEQ multiplex PCR; TCRdb's table is partial and in-frame only. The data show some 130,000 clones, with around four fifths seen just once and roughly 10% held by the top ten. The V gene is TRBV9, the J gene TRBJ2-5; 9 nucleotides agree with TRBD1. The specimen sequenced was peripheral blood. The sequence derives from a man between 35 and 55 years old with active or convalescent COVID-19. CDR3 coding DNA: TGTGCCAGCAGCGTAGGGGCTCCCCCACAGGGGGCTCCGGAAGAGACCCAGTACTTC. Its protein product is CASSVGAPPQGAPEETQYF.